The subject of this entry is one T cell receptor beta chain. This record belongs to a study of T-cell reconstitution after alpha-beta-depleted transplantation in children. The germline V gene encodes CDR1 SGHTA and CDR2 FQGNSA. V dropped 2 bases and J dropped 7; count of bases not matched to a gene: 8. The CDR3 is made up of 17 amino acids. As it was prepared, the TCRbeta library received unique molecular identifiers. Each CDR3 protein gets one entry after TCRdb re-called the PCR reads with MiXCR. The data show around 530,000 distinct CDR3 sequences, 32% seen once. This receptor was identified in a human donor who donated a stem cell graft to a child with aplastic anemia. Sequencing was performed on PBMCs from the stem cell graft donor, taken from the stem cell graft. This sequence joins TRBV7-2 and TRBJ2-7, with 16 bases aligning to TRBD2. CDR3 coding DNA: TGTGCCAGCAGCTTACCGGGACTAGCGGGAGGGCGAAGGGAGCAGTACTTC. The encoded protein is CASSLPGLAGGRREQYF. Full variable domain (missing parts from reference TRBV7-2 and TRBJ2-7): GAGVSQSPSNKVTEKGKDVELRCDPISGHTALYWYRQSLGQGLEFLIYFQGNSAPDKSGLPSDRFSAERTGGSVSTLTIQRTQQEDSAVYLCASSLPGLAGGRREQYFGPGTRLTVT.